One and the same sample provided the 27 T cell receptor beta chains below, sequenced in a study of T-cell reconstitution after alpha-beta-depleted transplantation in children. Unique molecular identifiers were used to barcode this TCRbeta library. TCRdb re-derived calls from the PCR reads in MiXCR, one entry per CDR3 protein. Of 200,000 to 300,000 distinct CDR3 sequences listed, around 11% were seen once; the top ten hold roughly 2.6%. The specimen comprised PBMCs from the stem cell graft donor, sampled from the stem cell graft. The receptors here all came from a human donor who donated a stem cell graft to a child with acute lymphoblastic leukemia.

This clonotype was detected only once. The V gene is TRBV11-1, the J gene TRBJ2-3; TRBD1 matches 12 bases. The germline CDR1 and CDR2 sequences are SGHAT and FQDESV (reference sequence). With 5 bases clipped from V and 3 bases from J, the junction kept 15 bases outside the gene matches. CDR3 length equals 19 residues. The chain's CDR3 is CASSQLGTGGGLRTDTQYF. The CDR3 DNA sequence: TGTGCCAGCAGCCAACTCGGGACAGGGGGCGGTTTGAGAACAGATACGCAGTATTTT.

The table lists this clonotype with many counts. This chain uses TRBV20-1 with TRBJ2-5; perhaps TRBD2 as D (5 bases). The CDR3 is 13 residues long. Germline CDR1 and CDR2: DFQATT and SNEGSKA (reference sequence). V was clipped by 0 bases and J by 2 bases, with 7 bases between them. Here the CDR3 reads CSARERVQETQYF. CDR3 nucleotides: TGCAGTGCTAGAGAGAGGGTTCAAGAGACCCAGTACTTC.

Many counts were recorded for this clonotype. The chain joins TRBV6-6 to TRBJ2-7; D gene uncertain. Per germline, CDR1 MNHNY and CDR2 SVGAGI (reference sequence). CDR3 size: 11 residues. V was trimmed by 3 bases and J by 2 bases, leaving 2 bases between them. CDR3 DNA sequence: TGTGCCAGCAGTTATACCTACGAGCAGTACTTC. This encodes CASSYTYEQYF.

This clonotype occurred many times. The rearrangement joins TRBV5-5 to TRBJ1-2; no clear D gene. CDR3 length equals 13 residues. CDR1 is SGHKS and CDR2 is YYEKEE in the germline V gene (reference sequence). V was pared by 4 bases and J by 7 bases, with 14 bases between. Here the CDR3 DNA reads TGTGCCAGCAGCCCGGACTTAATGGGTGGCTACACCTTC. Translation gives CASSPDLMGGYTF.

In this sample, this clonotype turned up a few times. The CDR3: CASSQAEAGELFF. In DNA form, the CDR3 reads TGTGCCAGCAGCCAGGCCGAGGCCGGGGAGCTGTTTTTT. The chain links TRBV4-2 to TRBJ2-2; D remains unclear. With 3 bases removed from V and 6 bases from J, the gap between germline ends came to 8 bases. Germline values: CDR1 LGHNA, CDR2 YNFKEQ. The CDR3 runs to 13 residues.

CDR3 sequence: CASSDLRVSYEQYF. The CDR3 nucleotides are TGTGCCAGCAGTGATTTACGGGTTTCCTACGAGCAGTACTTC. This chain links TRBV6-1 with TRBJ2-7; D gene ambiguous. The CDR3 extends over 14 amino acids. CDR1 and CDR2 from the germline V gene are MNHNS and SASEGT. V lost 3 bases to trimming and J lost 1 base, with 10 bases between them.

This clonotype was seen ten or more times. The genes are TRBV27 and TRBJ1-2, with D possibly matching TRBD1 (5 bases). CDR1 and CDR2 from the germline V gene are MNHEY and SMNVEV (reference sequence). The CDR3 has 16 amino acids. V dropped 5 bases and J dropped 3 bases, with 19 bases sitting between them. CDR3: CASSPSGGDLYYGYTF. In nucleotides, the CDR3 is TGTGCCAGCAGTCCTTCCGGAGGGGACTTATACTATGGCTACACCTTC.

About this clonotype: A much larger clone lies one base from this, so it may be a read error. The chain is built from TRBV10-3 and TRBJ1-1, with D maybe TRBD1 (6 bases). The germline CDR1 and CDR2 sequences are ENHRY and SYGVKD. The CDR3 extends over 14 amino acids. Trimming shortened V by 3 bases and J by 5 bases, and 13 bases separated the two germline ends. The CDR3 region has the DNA TGTGCCATCAGTGACTCAGGGGTAGGGACTGAAGCTTTCTTT. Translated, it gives CAISDSGVGTEAFF.

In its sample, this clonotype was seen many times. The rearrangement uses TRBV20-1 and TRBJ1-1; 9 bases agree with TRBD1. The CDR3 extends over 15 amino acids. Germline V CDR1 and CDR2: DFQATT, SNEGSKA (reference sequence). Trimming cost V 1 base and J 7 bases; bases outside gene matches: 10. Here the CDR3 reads CSARGGNRGLDEAFF. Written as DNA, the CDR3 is TGCAGTGCTAGAGGAGGAAACAGGGGGCTTGATGAAGCTTTCTTT.

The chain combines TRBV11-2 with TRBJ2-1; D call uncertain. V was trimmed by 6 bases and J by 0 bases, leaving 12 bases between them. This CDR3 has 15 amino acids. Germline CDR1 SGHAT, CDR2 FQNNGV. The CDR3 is CASSSRARSYNEQFF. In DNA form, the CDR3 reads TGTGCCAGCAGTTCTAGGGCCCGCTCCTACAATGAGCAGTTCTTC.

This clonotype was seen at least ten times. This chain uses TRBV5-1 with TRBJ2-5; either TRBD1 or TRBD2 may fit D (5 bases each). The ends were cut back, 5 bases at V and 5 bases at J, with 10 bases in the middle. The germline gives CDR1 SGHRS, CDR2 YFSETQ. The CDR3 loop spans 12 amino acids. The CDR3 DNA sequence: TGCGCCAGCAGGAGGGACCGGGAGACCCAGTACTTC. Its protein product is CASRRDRETQYF. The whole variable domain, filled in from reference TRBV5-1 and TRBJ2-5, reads KAGVTQTPRYLIKTRGQQVTLSCSPISGHRSVSWYQQTPGQGLQFLFEYFSETQRNKGNFPGRFSGRQFSNSRSEMNVSTLELGDSALYLCASRRDRETQYFGPGTRLLVL.

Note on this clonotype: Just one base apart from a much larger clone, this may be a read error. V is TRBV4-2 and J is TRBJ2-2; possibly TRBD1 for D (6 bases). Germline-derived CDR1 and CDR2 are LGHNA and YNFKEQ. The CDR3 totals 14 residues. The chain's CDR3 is CASRITGNTGQLFF. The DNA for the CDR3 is TGTGCCAGCAGGATTACAGGGAACACCGGGCAGCTGTTTTTT.

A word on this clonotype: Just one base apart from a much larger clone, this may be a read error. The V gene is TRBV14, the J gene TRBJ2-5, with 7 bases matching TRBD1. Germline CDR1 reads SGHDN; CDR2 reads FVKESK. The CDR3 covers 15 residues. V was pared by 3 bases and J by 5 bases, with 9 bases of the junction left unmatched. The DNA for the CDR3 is TGTGCCAGCAGCCACCCACAGGGGTTATCCGAGACCCAGTACTTC. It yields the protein CASSHPQGLSETQYF. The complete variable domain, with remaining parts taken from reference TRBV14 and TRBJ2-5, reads EAGVTQFPSHSVIEKGQTVTLRCDPISGHDNLYWYRRVMGKEIKFLLHFVKESKQDESGMPNNRFLAERTGGTYSTLKVQPAELEDSGVYFCASSHPQGLSETQYFGPGTRLLVL.

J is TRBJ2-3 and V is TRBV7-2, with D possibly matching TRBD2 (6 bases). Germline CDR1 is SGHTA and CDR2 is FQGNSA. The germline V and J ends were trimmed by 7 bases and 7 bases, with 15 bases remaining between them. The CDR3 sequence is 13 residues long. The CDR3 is CASKLGGFNTQYF. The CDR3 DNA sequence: TGTGCCAGCAAACTGGGGGGATTTAATACGCAGTATTTT.

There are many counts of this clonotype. The CDR3 is CASTPRTAITDTQYF. The CDR3 nucleotides are TGTGCCAGCACTCCTCGGACAGCGATCACAGATACGCAGTATTTT. This chain connects TRBV6-2 or TRBV6-3 to TRBJ2-3; tentative D call: TRBD1 (6 bases). Looked up from germline, CDR1 is MNHEY and CDR2 is SVGEGT. Trimming shortened V by 7 bases and J by 2 bases, and 16 bases separated the two germline ends. There are 15 residues in the CDR3.

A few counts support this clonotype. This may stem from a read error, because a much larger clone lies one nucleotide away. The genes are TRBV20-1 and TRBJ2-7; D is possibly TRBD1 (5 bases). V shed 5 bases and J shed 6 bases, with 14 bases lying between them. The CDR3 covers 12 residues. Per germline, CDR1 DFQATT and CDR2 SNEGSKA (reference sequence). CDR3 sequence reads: CSAPGHGGEQYF. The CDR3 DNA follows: TGCAGTGCTCCCGGACATGGCGGCGAGCAGTACTTC.

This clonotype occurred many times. The chain's CDR3 is CSAYLTGQGTYNEQFF. The CDR3 DNA reads as TGCAGTGCTTATCTTACGGGACAGGGAACCTACAATGAGCAGTTCTTC. The V call is TRBV20-1, the J call TRBJ2-1; 9 bases are shared with TRBD1. The CDR3 is 16 residues long. V was pared by 5 bases and J by 2 bases, with 10 bases of the junction left unmatched. Germline CDR1 and CDR2: DFQATT and SNEGSKA (reference sequence).

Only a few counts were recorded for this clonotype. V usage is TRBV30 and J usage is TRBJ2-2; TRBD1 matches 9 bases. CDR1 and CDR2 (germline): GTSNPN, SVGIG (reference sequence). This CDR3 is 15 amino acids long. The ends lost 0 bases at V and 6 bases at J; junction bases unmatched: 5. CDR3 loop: CAWSVQGASAGELFF. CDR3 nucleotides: TGTGCCTGGAGTGTACAGGGGGCTTCGGCCGGGGAGCTGTTTTTT.

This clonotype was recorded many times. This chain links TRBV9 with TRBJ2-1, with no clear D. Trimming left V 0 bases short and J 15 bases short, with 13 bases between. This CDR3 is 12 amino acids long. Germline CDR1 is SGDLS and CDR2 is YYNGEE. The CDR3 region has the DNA TGTGCCAGCAGCGTAGGGGGTGCGGAACCGTTCTTC. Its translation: CASSVGGAEPFF.

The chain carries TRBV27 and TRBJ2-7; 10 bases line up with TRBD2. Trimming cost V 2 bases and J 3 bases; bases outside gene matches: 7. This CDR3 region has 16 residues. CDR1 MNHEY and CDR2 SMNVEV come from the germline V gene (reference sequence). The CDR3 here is CASSLSGGASSYEQYF. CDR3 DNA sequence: TGTGCCAGCAGTTTAAGCGGGGGGGCCTCGAGCTACGAGCAGTACTTC.

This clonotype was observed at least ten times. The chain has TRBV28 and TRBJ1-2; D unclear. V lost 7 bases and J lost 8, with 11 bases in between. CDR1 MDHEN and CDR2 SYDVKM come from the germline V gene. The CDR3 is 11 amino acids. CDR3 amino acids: CASTALDGYTF. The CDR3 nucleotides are TGTGCCAGCACGGCCCTCGACGGCTACACCTTC.

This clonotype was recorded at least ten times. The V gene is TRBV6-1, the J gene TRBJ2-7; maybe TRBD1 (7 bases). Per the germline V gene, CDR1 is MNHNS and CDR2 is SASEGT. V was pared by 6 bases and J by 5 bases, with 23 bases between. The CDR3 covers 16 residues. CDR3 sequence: CASRAPGGLASNEQYF. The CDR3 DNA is TGTGCCAGCAGAGCCCCAGGGGGGTTAGCGTCCAACGAGCAGTACTTC.

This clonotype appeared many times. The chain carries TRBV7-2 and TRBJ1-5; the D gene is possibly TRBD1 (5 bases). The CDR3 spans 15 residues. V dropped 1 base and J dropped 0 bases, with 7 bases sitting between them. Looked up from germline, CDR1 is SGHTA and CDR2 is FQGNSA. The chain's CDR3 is CASSLVGDSNQPQHF. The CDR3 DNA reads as TGTGCCAGCAGCTTAGTAGGGGATAGCAATCAGCCCCAGCATTTT.

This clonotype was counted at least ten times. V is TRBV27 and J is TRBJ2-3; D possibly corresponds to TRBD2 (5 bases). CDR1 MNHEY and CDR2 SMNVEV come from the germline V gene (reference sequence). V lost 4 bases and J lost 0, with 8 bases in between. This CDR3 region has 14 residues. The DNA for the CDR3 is TGTGCCAGCAGTTCCGGGGTAAGCACAGATACGCAGTATTTT. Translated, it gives CASSSGVSTDTQYF.

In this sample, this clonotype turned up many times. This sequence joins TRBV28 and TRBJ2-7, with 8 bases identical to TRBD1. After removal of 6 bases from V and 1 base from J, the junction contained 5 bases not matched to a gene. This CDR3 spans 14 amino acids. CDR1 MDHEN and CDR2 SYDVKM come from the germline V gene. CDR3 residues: CASRKRTGSYEQYF. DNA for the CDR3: TGTGCCAGCAGAAAACGGACAGGGTCCTACGAGCAGTACTTC.

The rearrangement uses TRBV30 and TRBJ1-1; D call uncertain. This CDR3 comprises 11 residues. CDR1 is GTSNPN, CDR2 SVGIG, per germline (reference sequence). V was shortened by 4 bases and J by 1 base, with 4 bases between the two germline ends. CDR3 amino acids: CAWKRNTEAFF. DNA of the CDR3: TGTGCCTGGAAAAGGAACACTGAAGCTTTCTTT.

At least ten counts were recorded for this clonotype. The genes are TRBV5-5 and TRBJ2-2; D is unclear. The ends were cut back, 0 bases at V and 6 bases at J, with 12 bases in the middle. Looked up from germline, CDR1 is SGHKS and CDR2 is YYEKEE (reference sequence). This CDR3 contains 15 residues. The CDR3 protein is CASSLEVTRAGELFF. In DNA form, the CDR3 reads TGTGCCAGCAGCTTGGAGGTTACACGGGCCGGGGAGCTGTTTTTT.